Listed here are 10 T cell receptor beta chains from one sample, sequenced in a study of T cell changes during pregnancy in multiple sclerosis. The protocol was immunoSEQ multiplex PCR, while the TCRdb copy is restricted to in-frame clones and leaves out a portion. Of 57,000 or so clones in the sample, approximately 90% were seen once. The starting material was peripheral blood, obtained in the second trimester of pregnancy. Receptors originate from a female donor with multiple sclerosis, enrolled in a pregnancy study.

The V and J genes are TRBV29-1 and TRBJ2-7; TRBD1 matches at 11 bases. Germline CDR1 reads SQVTM; CDR2 reads ANQGSEA. Trimming at V came to 0 bases and at J to 13 bases, leaving 2 bases not matched to a gene. The CDR3 sequence is 11 residues long. The CDR3: CSVEDGTGGYF. CDR3 coding DNA: TGCAGCGTTGAAGATGGGACAGGGGGTTACTTC.

This chain joins TRBV2 and TRBJ1-2; tentative D call: TRBD1 (6 bases). Trimming removed 6 bases from V and 4 bases from J, with 12 bases in between. This CDR3 has 13 amino acids. CDR1 and CDR2 (germline): SNHLY, FYNNEI. CDR3 residues: CASREQGLYGYTF. In DNA, the CDR3 is TGTGCCAGCAGGGAACAGGGCCTCTATGGCTACACCTTC.

The V gene is TRBV9, the J gene TRBJ2-2; 11 bases are a match to TRBD1. With V trimmed by 7 bases and J by 5 bases, 4 bases remained unmatched. The CDR3 is 14 amino acids. Looked up from germline, CDR1 is SGDLS and CDR2 is YYNGEE. The CDR3 is CASGTGGTTGELFF. The CDR3 nucleotides read TGTGCCAGCGGGACAGGGGGAACGACCGGGGAGCTGTTTTTT.

This chain connects TRBV30 to TRBJ1-1; 12 nucleotides match TRBD1. In germline, CDR1 is GTSNPN, CDR2 SVGIG (reference sequence). The junction had 16 bases not matched to a gene; V was cut back by 6 bases and J by 5 bases. This CDR3 has 17 amino acids. In DNA, the CDR3 is TGTGCCTGTCTGGGACAGGGGGCGCGGGTCAAAGGAACTGAAGCTTTCTTT. Its protein is CACLGQGARVKGTEAFF.

The chain couples TRBV6-6 to TRBJ1-5; unclear D gene. The V gene's germline CDR1 is MNHNY and CDR2 SVGAGI (reference sequence). The CDR3 covers 14 residues. With 2 bases removed from V and 7 bases from J, the gap between germline ends came to 12 bases. The CDR3 sequence: CASSYIPMSQPQHF. As DNA, the CDR3 is TGTGCCAGCAGTTACATCCCCATGTCCCAGCCCCAGCATTTT.

This clone has a handful of counts. The J gene is TRBJ1-1, the V gene TRBV2; TRBD1 is a possible D gene (5 bases). Germline CDR1 and CDR2: SNHLY and FYNNEI. The ends were cut back, 7 bases at V and 3 bases at J, with 18 bases in the middle. This CDR3 is built from 15 residues. The DNA of the CDR3 is TGTGCCAGCAAAAGTATGTGGGGGGTTGACACTGAAGCTTTCTTT. It codes for CASKSMWGVDTEAFF.

The V gene is TRBV30, the J gene TRBJ1-5; D not resolved. The V and J ends lost 2 bases and 1 base respectively, with 6 bases between them. The CDR3 spans 13 residues. Germline V lookup: CDR1 GTSNPN, CDR2 SVGIG (reference sequence). CDR3 amino acids: CAWSSGSNQPQHF. As DNA, the CDR3 is TGTGCCTGGAGTAGCGGAAGCAATCAGCCCCAGCATTTT.

The chain links TRBV6-5 to TRBJ1-1; a weak D match, TRBD1 (5 bases). The CDR3 runs to 14 residues. Germline assignment: CDR1 MNHEY and CDR2 SVGAGI. Trimming left V 6 bases short and J 1 base short, with 12 bases between. CDR3: CASRVTGRNTEAFF. DNA for the CDR3: TGTGCCAGCAGGGTCACAGGTAGGAACACTGAAGCTTTCTTT.

The chain joins TRBV19 to TRBJ1-5; perhaps TRBD1 as D (6 bases). Deletions cut 6 bases from V and 0 bases from J, with 9 bases between. Germline loops: CDR1 LNHDA, CDR2 SQIVND (reference sequence). The CDR3 spans 14 residues. The CDR3 is CASSDRHSNQPQHF. The CDR3 nucleotides are TGTGCCAGTAGCGACAGGCATAGCAATCAGCCCCAGCATTTT.

The sample holds a few counts of this clone. This chain's CDR3 is CASSPRGNSPLHF. CDR3 DNA: TGCGCCAGCAGCCCCCGAGGAAATTCACCCCTCCACTTT. V usage is TRBV5-1 and J usage is TRBJ1-6; D uncertain. Germline values: CDR1 SGHRS, CDR2 YFSETQ. This CDR3 contains 13 residues. V dropped 4 bases and J dropped 7 bases, with 9 bases sitting between them.